A selection of T cell receptor beta chains follows, all from one sample in a study of a mutant IDH1 vaccine in newly diagnosed glioma. Data came from immunoSEQ multiplex PCR; TCRdb stores just in-frame clones and leaves some out. The sample yields 80,000 to 100,000 clones, roughly 75% seen once. This specimen was PBMCs, taken from a glioma patient treated with radiotherapy, temozolomide or both. The origin of the receptors is a middle-aged man with glioma. The CDR3 runs from the conserved cysteine through the conserved F or W. D genes are given only for firm matches. Not every row has a clone size; where given, it reads once, few, many or a size class.

d_gene | j_gene | v_gene | abundance | CDR3aa | CDR3nt
TRBD1 | TRBJ1-1 | TRBV28 | NA | CASRSTGGVTEAFF | TGTGCCAGCAGGTCGACAGGGGGCGTCACTGAAGCTTTCTTT
NA | TRBJ1-5 | TRBV27 | NA | CASSLEGTLSNQPQHF | TGTGCCAGCAGTTTAGAGGGAACGCTTAGCAATCAGCCCCAGCATTTT
TRBD1 | TRBJ1-1 | TRBV10-3 | few | CAIRVAFLGGGEAFF | TGTGCCATCAGAGTCGCCTTTCTAGGGGGCGGTGAAGCTTTCTTT
TRBD1 | TRBJ2-3 | TRBV27 | NA | CASRDRDGTDTQYF | TGTGCCAGCAGAGACAGGGATGGAACAGATACGCAGTATTTT
TRBD1 | TRBJ2-7 | TRBV7-2 | NA | CASSLLGQGLPYEQYF | TGTGCCAGCAGCTTGTTGGGACAGGGGTTGCCTTACGAGCAGTACTTC
TRBD1 | TRBJ2-6 | TRBV4-1 | NA | CASSQGGQGMYGANVLTF | TGCGCCAGCAGCCAAGGAGGACAGGGGATGTATGGGGCCAACGTCCTGACTTTC
TRBD1 | TRBJ1-1 | TRBV4-3 | NA | CASSLHGGQGATAFF | TGCGCCAGCAGCCTTCACGGGGGACAGGGGGCAACAGCTTTCTTT
NA | TRBJ2-3 | TRBV19 | NA | CASTSGRGDTQYF | TGTGCCAGTACATCAGGGCGAGGGGATACGCAGTATTTT
TRBD1 | TRBJ2-7 | TRBV28 | NA | CASSFRDSYSYEQYF | TGTGCCAGCAGTTTTAGGGACAGTTACTCCTACGAGCAGTACTTC
NA | TRBJ2-7 | TRBV7-9 | NA | CASSPHPSSATSYEQYF | TGTGCCAGCAGCCCTCACCCCTCCAGCGCTACTTCCTACGAGCAGTACTTC
TRBD1 | TRBJ2-7 | TRBV6-5 | NA | CASSYRQGNDEQYF | TGTGCCAGCAGTTACCGACAGGGGAACGACGAGCAGTACTTC
NA | TRBJ1-1 | TRBV29-1 | NA | CSVLKPPSEAFF | TGCAGCGTCTTGAAACCTCCCTCCGAAGCTTTCTTT
NA | TRBJ2-7 | TRBV2 | NA | CAGTGTDTYEQYF | TGTGCCGGCACCGGGACGGATACCTACGAGCAGTACTTC
TRBD2 | TRBJ2-7 | TRBV7-2 | few | CASSIVAGGYEQYF | TGTGCCAGCAGCATAGTAGCGGGGGGCTACGAGCAGTACTTC
TRBD2 | TRBJ2-1 | TRBV6-6 | NA | CASSAGTSAHEQFF | TGTGCCAGCAGCGCCGGGACTAGCGCCCATGAGCAGTTCTTC
TRBD2 | TRBJ2-3 | TRBV5-4 | once | CASSLELAGASSTDTQYF | TGTGCCAGCAGCTTGGAGCTAGCGGGGGCCTCTAGCACAGATACGCAGTATTTT
TRBD2 | TRBJ2-2 | TRBV2 | NA | CASKASGGPNTGELFF | TGTGCCAGCAAGGCTAGCGGGGGCCCGAACACCGGGGAGCTGTTTTTT
TRBD2 | TRBJ2-1 | TRBV30 | NA | CAWSSLGLAGNNEQFF | TGTGCCTGGAGCTCACTCGGACTAGCGGGGAACAATGAGCAGTTCTTC
NA | TRBJ2-5 | TRBV7-9 | NA | CASSLGPLVRIQETQYF | TGTGCCAGCAGCTTAGGCCCCCTGGTCAGAATACAAGAGACCCAGTACTTC
NA | TRBJ1-6 | TRBV10-3 | NA | CAISESLSDSPLHF | TGTGCCATCAGTGAGTCCCTCAGTGATTCACCCCTCCACTTT
TRBD1 | TRBJ1-1 | TRBV7-2 | NA | CASSWLSGGWLDTEAFF | TGTGCCAGCAGCTGGCTGTCAGGGGGCTGGTTGGACACTGAAGCTTTCTTT
NA | TRBJ1-2 | TRBV7-8 | NA | CASSVVVGLGGYTF | TGTGCCAGCAGCGTCGTTGTGGGGCTGGGAGGCTACACCTTC
NA | TRBJ1-3 | TRBV5-4 | NA | CASSFGGVGNTIYF | TGTGCCAGCAGCTTCGGGGGGGTTGGAAACACCATATATTTT
NA | TRBJ1-1 | TRBV30 | NA | CAWSPTLYQNTEAFF | TGTGCCTGGAGTCCAACGCTCTACCAGAACACTGAAGCTTTCTTT
TRBD1 | TRBJ2-7 | TRBV5-5 | NA | CASSLGQGVYEQYF | TGTGCCAGCAGCTTGGGACAGGGGGTGTACGAGCAGTACTTC
NA | TRBJ1-2 | TRBV15 | few | CATNQDRTYGYTF | TGTGCCACCAATCAGGACCGGACTTATGGCTACACCTTC
TRBD2 | TRBJ2-7 | TRBV18 | NA | CASSRLAGVAEQYF | TGTGCCAGCTCAAGACTAGCGGGAGTGGCCGAGCAGTACTTC
NA | TRBJ1-2 | TRBV4-1 | NA | CASSQDGTGNYGYTF | TGCGCCAGCAGCCAAGATGGAACAGGGAACTATGGCTACACCTTC
NA | TRBJ1-2 | TRBV6-5 | NA | CATTHGRRPNYGYTF | TGTGCCACCACGCACGGCAGACGGCCTAACTATGGCTACACCTTC
NA | TRBJ1-1 | TRBV30 | NA | CAWTMGGLGTEAFF | TGTGCCTGGACCATGGGGGGTCTGGGCACTGAAGCTTTCTTT
TRBD1 | TRBJ1-2 | TRBV29-1 | NA | CSVVMTGGYYGYTF | TGCAGCGTTGTGATGACAGGGGGCTACTATGGCTACACCTTC
NA | TRBJ2-5 | TRBV5-8 | NA | CASSLGQGQETQYF | TGTGCCAGCAGCTTGGGGCAGGGCCAAGAGACCCAGTACTTC
NA | TRBJ2-3 | TRBV7-2 | NA | CASSSATGPTDTQYF | TGTGCCAGCAGCTCAGCTACAGGGCCCACAGATACGCAGTATTTT
TRBD2 | TRBJ2-2 | TRBV19 | NA | CASSILAGDTNTGELFF | TGTGCCAGTAGTATACTAGCGGGAGATACCAACACCGGGGAGCTGTTTTTT
NA | TRBJ1-1 | TRBV5-1 | many | CASSLGAHPNTEAFF | TGCGCCAGCAGCTTGGGGGCCCACCCGAACACTGAAGCTTTCTTT
TRBD1 | TRBJ2-7 | TRBV30 | NA | CAWSVPPTGLIYEQYF | TGTGCCTGGAGTGTACCCCCGACAGGGCTAATATACGAGCAGTACTTC
TRBD2 | TRBJ2-2 | TRBV4-1 | NA | CASSQDTGGRANTGELFF | TGCGCCAGCAGCCAAGACACCGGCGGGAGGGCGAACACCGGGGAGCTGTTTTTT
TRBD1 | TRBJ1-2 | TRBV4-3 | few | CASSQMTGFYGYTF | TGCGCCAGCAGCCAAATGACAGGGTTCTATGGCTACACCTTC
NA | TRBJ1-2 | TRBV5-1 | few | CASSLFPTDPVSYGYTF | TGCGCCAGCAGCCTGTTCCCGACTGACCCCGTATCGTATGGCTACACCTTC
NA | TRBJ2-7 | TRBV9 | NA | CASSPRLGYEQYF | TGTGCCAGCAGCCCCCGATTGGGGTACGAGCAGTACTTC
NA | TRBJ2-3 | TRBV9 | NA | CASSVTELRDTQYF | TGTGCCAGCAGCGTAACAGAGTTGAGAGATACGCAGTATTTT
TRBD2 | TRBJ2-3 | TRBV7-2 | NA | CASSAVAGRTDTQYF | TGTGCCAGCAGCGCCGTAGCGGGGCGGACAGATACGCAGTATTTT
NA | TRBJ2-7 | TRBV28 | NA | CASSPTGEGYEQYF | TGTGCCAGCAGTCCCACAGGGGAGGGCTACGAGCAGTACTTC
TRBD2 | TRBJ2-3 | TRBV7-2 | NA | CASSFQRGVTDTQYF | TGTGCCAGCAGCTTTCAGCGGGGAGTCACAGATACGCAGTATTTT
NA | TRBJ2-7 | TRBV11-2 | NA | CASRFARLGTYEQYF | TGTGCCAGCAGGTTCGCCAGACTAGGAACCTACGAGCAGTACTTC
NA | TRBJ2-6 | TRBV28 | NA | CASRTSSGANVLTF | TGTGCCAGCAGGACTTCCTCTGGGGCCAACGTCCTGACTTTC
TRBD2 | TRBJ2-1 | TRBV27 | NA | CASSWREGLDEQFF | TGTGCCAGCAGCTGGCGGGAGGGCCTTGATGAGCAGTTCTTC
NA | TRBJ2-6 | TRBV6-5 | NA | CASSYSGTSGANVLTF | TGTGCCAGCAGTTACTCCGGGACTTCGGGGGCCAACGTCCTGACTTTC
NA | TRBJ2-2 | TRBV7-3 | NA | CASSLGTTTGELFF | TGTGCCAGCAGCTTAGGGACAACGACCGGGGAGCTGTTTTTT
NA | TRBJ2-7 | TRBV5-6 | NA | CASSQDSGSYEQYF | TGTGCCAGCAGCCAGGACTCGGGATCCTACGAGCAGTACTTC
NA | TRBJ1-5 | TRBV21-1 | NA | CASSKALRRGKQPQHF | TGTGCCAGCAGCAAAGCGCTAAGGAGGGGTAAGCAGCCCCAGCATTTT
NA | TRBJ1-5 | TRBV13 | few | CASSAGGSNQPQHF | TGTGCCAGCAGTGCGGGGGGGAGCAATCAGCCCCAGCATTTT
NA | TRBJ1-5 | TRBV5-8 | few | CASSLDGQPQHF | TGTGCCAGCAGCTTGGATGGTCAGCCCCAGCATTTT